The sequence of this T cell receptor (beta chain) was determined in a study of post-analysis software for immune sequencing data. Study at large: Patients with relapsing-remitting, secondary progressive and progressive-relapsing multiple sclerosis courses were all represented. The study's findings and limits: Clustering by F measure revealed strong co-clustering among samples prepared together in one batch. The study found TRBV5-6, TRBV5-1 and TRBV20-1 among five TRBV segments more frequent in patients than controls. The study found significantly lower normalized Chao1 diversity in multiple sclerosis patients than in controls.

This clonotype was seen only a few times. Its antigen is still unknown. The V gene's germline CDR1 is SGHVS and CDR2 FQNEAQ. The CDR3 loop spans 14 amino acids. Unmatched junction bases numbered 4, after V lost 7 bases and J lost 0 bases. The TCR beta cDNA libraries contained unique molecular identifiers. The source material, about 0.9 to 10 million T cells, gave rise to about 500,000 cDNA molecules. Each CDR3 protein gets one entry after TCRdb re-called the PCR reads with MiXCR. There are hundreds of thousands of distinct CDR3 sequences in the sample; roughly 46% occur only once, and roughly an eighth lies in the top ten.

The receptor comes from a girl under 18 with multiple sclerosis. The sample comprised blood. The V and J genes are TRBV7-8 and TRBJ2-3, with 7 bases matching TRBD2. CDR3 DNA sequence: TGTGCCAGCACCCCCGGGGGGAGCACAGATACGCAGTATTTT. Residues: CASTPGGSTDTQYF.